This is a list of T cell receptor beta chains from one sample in a study of T cell changes during pregnancy in multiple sclerosis. Libraries were prepared by immunoSEQ multiplex PCR; TCRdb keeps only in-frame clonotypes and omits some of them. The table has approximately 130,000 clones, about 96% seen once. Sequencing was performed on peripheral blood, taken after pregnancy. These receptors all come from a female donor with multiple sclerosis, enrolled in a pregnancy study. The CDR3 runs from the conserved cysteine through the conserved F or W. The order of the fields is D gene, clone size, V gene, J gene, CDR3 DNA, CDR3 protein. D genes are given only for firm matches. Some rows mark clone size as missing; the rest say once, few, many or name a class of expanded clone.

d_call: TRBD1; clone_size: -; v_call: TRBV5-4; j_call: TRBJ1-2; cdr3_nt: TGTGCCAGCAGCTCATGGGACAGGGCTGAGGACTATGGCTACACCTTC; cdr3_aa: CASSSWDRAEDYGYTF
d_call: -; clone_size: -; v_call: TRBV5-4; j_call: TRBJ2-5; cdr3_nt: TGTGCCAGCAGCTTGTCTCGGAGGGAAGAGACCCAGTACTTC; cdr3_aa: CASSLSRREETQYF
d_call: -; clone_size: -; v_call: TRBV29-1; j_call: TRBJ2-2; cdr3_nt: TGCAGCGTTGATGGGCAGGCTGGCACCGGGGAGCTGTTTTTT; cdr3_aa: CSVDGQAGTGELFF
d_call: -; clone_size: -; v_call: TRBV6-5; j_call: TRBJ2-5; cdr3_nt: TGTGCCAGCAGTTACTCGTCGCCGGACAGAGAAGAGACCCAGTACTTC; cdr3_aa: CASSYSSPDREETQYF
d_call: -; clone_size: -; v_call: TRBV11-2; j_call: TRBJ2-2; cdr3_nt: TGTGCCACCCCTAGTACGAGTCCCACGAACACCGGGGAGCTGTTTTTT; cdr3_aa: CATPSTSPTNTGELFF
d_call: -; clone_size: once; v_call: TRBV2; j_call: TRBJ2-5; cdr3_nt: TGTGCCAGCAGTGAGGGCAATAAAGAGACCCAGTACTTC; cdr3_aa: CASSEGNKETQYF
d_call: TRBD1; clone_size: once; v_call: TRBV4-1; j_call: TRBJ2-7; cdr3_nt: TGCGCCAGCAGACCATGGGGACAGAGCTACGAGCAGTACTTC; cdr3_aa: CASRPWGQSYEQYF
d_call: TRBD1; clone_size: -; v_call: TRBV9; j_call: TRBJ1-2; cdr3_nt: TGTGCCAGCAGCGCGCCCCTGGGGGACAGGGATAACTATGGCTACACCTTC; cdr3_aa: CASSAPLGDRDNYGYTF
d_call: TRBD2; clone_size: -; v_call: TRBV11-3; j_call: TRBJ2-1; cdr3_nt: TGTGCCAGCAGCCCTGGGACTAGCGGGAGTTTGGGGGACAATGAGCAGTTCTTC; cdr3_aa: CASSPGTSGSLGDNEQFF
d_call: -; clone_size: -; v_call: TRBV9; j_call: TRBJ2-3; cdr3_nt: TGTGCCAGCAGCGTAGACTGGGCCCCCGGCACAGATACGCAGTATTTT; cdr3_aa: CASSVDWAPGTDTQYF
d_call: -; clone_size: once; v_call: TRBV6-5; j_call: TRBJ2-6; cdr3_nt: TGTGCCAGCACCACGGGGTTTTCTGGGGCCAACGTCCTGACTTTC; cdr3_aa: CASTTGFSGANVLTF
d_call: -; clone_size: -; v_call: TRBV6-5; j_call: TRBJ1-5; cdr3_nt: TGTGCCAGCAGAAGGACAATGAATCAGCCCCAGCATTTT; cdr3_aa: CASRRTMNQPQHF
d_call: TRBD2; clone_size: -; v_call: TRBV6-6; j_call: TRBJ2-7; cdr3_nt: TGTGCCAGCAGTTTCGCTAGCGGCGCCTCCTACGAGCAGTACTTC; cdr3_aa: CASSFASGASYEQYF
d_call: -; clone_size: -; v_call: TRBV5-6; j_call: TRBJ2-2; cdr3_nt: TGTGCCAGTACCCGGGGTACCAGCGGGGAGCTGTTTTTT; cdr3_aa: CASTRGTSGELFF
d_call: -; clone_size: -; v_call: TRBV6-6; j_call: TRBJ1-2; cdr3_nt: TGTGCCAGCAGCAGACAGGAATACTATGGCTACACCTTC; cdr3_aa: CASSRQEYYGYTF
d_call: -; clone_size: -; v_call: TRBV25-1; j_call: TRBJ2-1; cdr3_nt: TGTGCCAGCAGCGGATGGAACGGGAGAATCTACAATGAGCAGTTCTTC; cdr3_aa: CASSGWNGRIYNEQFF
d_call: TRBD1; clone_size: once; v_call: TRBV27; j_call: TRBJ2-7; cdr3_nt: TGTGCCAGCAGTCTCAGGGGGACCTACGAGCAGTACTTC; cdr3_aa: CASSLRGTYEQYF
d_call: -; clone_size: -; v_call: TRBV14; j_call: TRBJ1-4; cdr3_nt: TGTGCCAGCAGCCGCGGGGGGGGGTTTAATGAAAAACTGTTTTTT; cdr3_aa: CASSRGGGFNEKLFF
d_call: -; clone_size: -; v_call: TRBV6-4; j_call: TRBJ2-2; cdr3_nt: TGTGCCAGCAGTGACTCAGAGACCGGGGAGCTGTTTTTT; cdr3_aa: CASSDSETGELFF
d_call: -; clone_size: -; v_call: TRBV28; j_call: TRBJ2-3; cdr3_nt: TGTGCCAACAAGCGGCGGTTCACAGATACGCAGTATTTT; cdr3_aa: CANKRRFTDTQYF
d_call: -; clone_size: -; v_call: TRBV2; j_call: TRBJ2-7; cdr3_nt: TGTGCCAGCAGTGAATTTGAGGGGGCGGGGAACGAGCAGTACTTC; cdr3_aa: CASSEFEGAGNEQYF
d_call: TRBD1; clone_size: -; v_call: TRBV6-5; j_call: TRBJ2-2; cdr3_nt: TGTGCCAGCACGCTGAGGGGGCACACCGGGGAGCTGTTTTTT; cdr3_aa: CASTLRGHTGELFF
d_call: TRBD2; clone_size: -; v_call: TRBV5-1; j_call: TRBJ2-7; cdr3_nt: TGCGCCAGCAGCTCCGGGACTATTAGCTCCTACGAGCAGTACTTC; cdr3_aa: CASSSGTISSYEQYF
d_call: TRBD2; clone_size: -; v_call: TRBV2; j_call: TRBJ2-1; cdr3_nt: TGTGCCAGCAGTCTTATAGCGGGAACCTACAATGAGCAGTTCTTC; cdr3_aa: CASSLIAGTYNEQFF
d_call: -; clone_size: -; v_call: TRBV6-1; j_call: TRBJ2-2; cdr3_nt: TGTGCCAGCACAGATCCTCCAACGAACACCGGGGAGCTGTTTTTT; cdr3_aa: CASTDPPTNTGELFF
d_call: TRBD2; clone_size: -; v_call: TRBV14; j_call: TRBJ2-1; cdr3_nt: TGTGCCAGCAGTCCCGGGGGGGATGAGCAGTTCTTC; cdr3_aa: CASSPGGDEQFF
d_call: -; clone_size: -; v_call: TRBV2; j_call: TRBJ1-5; cdr3_nt: TGTGCCAGCAGGGCCGGGGGGGGCCATCAGCCCCAGCATTTT; cdr3_aa: CASRAGGGHQPQHF
d_call: -; clone_size: -; v_call: TRBV9; j_call: TRBJ2-3; cdr3_nt: TGTGCCAGCAGCCCGCGGGACTTCCTTACGCAGTATTTT; cdr3_aa: CASSPRDFLTQYF
d_call: -; clone_size: -; v_call: TRBV19; j_call: TRBJ2-1; cdr3_nt: TGTGCCAGTAATATGTGGGCGAATGAGCAGTTCTTC; cdr3_aa: CASNMWANEQFF
d_call: TRBD1; clone_size: -; v_call: TRBV4-2; j_call: TRBJ2-7; cdr3_nt: TGTGCCAGCAGCCAACGGACAGGGATTCACGAGCAGTACTTC; cdr3_aa: CASSQRTGIHEQYF
d_call: -; clone_size: -; v_call: TRBV28; j_call: TRBJ2-1; cdr3_nt: TGTGCCAGCAGTTTATTGGGGAGTGAGCAGTTCTTC; cdr3_aa: CASSLLGSEQFF
d_call: -; clone_size: -; v_call: TRBV25-1; j_call: TRBJ2-1; cdr3_nt: TGTGCCAGCATCGGTGGTGTCGATGAGCAGTTCTTC; cdr3_aa: CASIGGVDEQFF
d_call: -; clone_size: -; v_call: TRBV27; j_call: TRBJ2-5; cdr3_nt: TGTGCCAGCCAGGGGCCGCAAGAGACCCAGTACTTC; cdr3_aa: CASQGPQETQYF